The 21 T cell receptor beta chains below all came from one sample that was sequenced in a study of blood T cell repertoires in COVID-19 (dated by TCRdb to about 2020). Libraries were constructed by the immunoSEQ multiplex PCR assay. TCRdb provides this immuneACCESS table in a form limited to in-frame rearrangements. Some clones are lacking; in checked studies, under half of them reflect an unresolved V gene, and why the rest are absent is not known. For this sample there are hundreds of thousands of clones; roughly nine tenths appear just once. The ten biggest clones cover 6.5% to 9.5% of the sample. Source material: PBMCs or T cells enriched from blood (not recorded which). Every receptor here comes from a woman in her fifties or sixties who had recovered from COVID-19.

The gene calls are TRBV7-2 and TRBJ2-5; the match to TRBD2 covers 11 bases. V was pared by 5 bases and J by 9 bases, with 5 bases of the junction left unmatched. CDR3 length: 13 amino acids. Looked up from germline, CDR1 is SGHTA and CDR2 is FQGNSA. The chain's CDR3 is CASSQGLAAAQYF. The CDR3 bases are TGTGCCAGCAGCCAGGGACTAGCGGCAGCCCAGTACTTC. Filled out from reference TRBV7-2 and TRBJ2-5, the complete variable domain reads GAGVSQSPSNKVTEKGKDVELRCDPISGHTALYWYRQSLGQGLEFLIYFQGNSAPDKSGLPSDRFSAERTGGSVSTLTIQRTQQEDSAVYLCASSQGLAAAQYFGPGTRLLVL.

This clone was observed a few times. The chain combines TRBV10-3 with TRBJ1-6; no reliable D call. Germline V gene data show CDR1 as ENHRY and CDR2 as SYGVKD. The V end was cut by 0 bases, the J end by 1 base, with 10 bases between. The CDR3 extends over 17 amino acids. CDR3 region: CAISESNRLSYNSPLHF. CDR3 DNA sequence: TGTGCCATCAGTGAGTCGAATCGGTTATCCTATAATTCACCCCTCCACTTT.

In DNA form, the CDR3 reads TGCAGCGTTTCGACAGGGGGAGGCACTGAAGCTTTCTTT. It codes for CSVSTGGGTEAFF. The chain is built from TRBV29-1 and TRBJ1-1; the match to TRBD1 covers 9 bases. J lost 4 bases, V lost 5 bases, and 5 bases had no gene match. The V gene's germline CDR1 is SQVTM and CDR2 ANQGSEA. The CDR3 consists of 13 residues.

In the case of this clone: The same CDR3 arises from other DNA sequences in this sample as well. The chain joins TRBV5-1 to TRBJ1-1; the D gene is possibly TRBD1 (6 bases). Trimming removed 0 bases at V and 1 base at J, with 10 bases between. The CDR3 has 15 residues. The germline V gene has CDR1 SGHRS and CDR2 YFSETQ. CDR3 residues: CASSLAPQGNTEAFF. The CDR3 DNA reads TGCGCCAGCAGCTTGGCTCCACAGGGGAACACTGAAGCTTTCTTT.

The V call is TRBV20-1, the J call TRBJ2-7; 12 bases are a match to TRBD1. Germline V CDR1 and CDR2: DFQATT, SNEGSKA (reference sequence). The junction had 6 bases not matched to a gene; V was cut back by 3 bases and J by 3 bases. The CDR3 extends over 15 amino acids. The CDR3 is CSASSGDRGLYEQYF. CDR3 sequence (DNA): TGCAGTGCTAGTAGTGGGGACAGGGGGCTCTACGAGCAGTACTTC.

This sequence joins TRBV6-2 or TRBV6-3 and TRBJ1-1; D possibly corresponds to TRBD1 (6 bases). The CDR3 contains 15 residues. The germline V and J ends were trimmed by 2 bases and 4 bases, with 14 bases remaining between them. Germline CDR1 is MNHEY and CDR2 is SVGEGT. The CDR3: CASSYPGQRSTEAFF. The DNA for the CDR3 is TGTGCCAGCAGTTACCCCGGACAGAGGTCCACTGAAGCTTTCTTT.

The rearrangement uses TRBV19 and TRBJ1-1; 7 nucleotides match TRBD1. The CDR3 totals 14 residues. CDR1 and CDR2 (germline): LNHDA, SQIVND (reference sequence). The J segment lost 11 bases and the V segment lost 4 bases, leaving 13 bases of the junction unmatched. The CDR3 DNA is TGTGCCAGTAGTAGCGGGACAGTCTACTCTGGGGCTTTCTTT. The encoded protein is CASSSGTVYSGAFF.

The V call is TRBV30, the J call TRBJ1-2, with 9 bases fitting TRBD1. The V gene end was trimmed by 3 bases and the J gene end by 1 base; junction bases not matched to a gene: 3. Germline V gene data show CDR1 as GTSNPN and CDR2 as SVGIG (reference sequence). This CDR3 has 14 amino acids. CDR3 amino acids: CAWRADRGNYGYTF. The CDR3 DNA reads TGTGCCTGGAGAGCGGACAGGGGTAACTATGGCTACACCTTC.

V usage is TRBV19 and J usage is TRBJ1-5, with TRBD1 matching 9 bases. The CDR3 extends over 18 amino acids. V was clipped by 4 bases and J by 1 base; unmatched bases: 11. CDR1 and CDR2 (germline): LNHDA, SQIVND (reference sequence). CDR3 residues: CASSTGTGLGLSNQPQHF. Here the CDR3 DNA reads TGTGCCAGTAGTACCGGGACAGGGTTGGGGTTGAGCAATCAGCCCCAGCATTTT. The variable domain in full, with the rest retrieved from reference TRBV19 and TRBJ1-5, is DGGITQSPKYLFRKEGQNVTLSCEQNLNHDAMYWYRQDPGQGLRLIYYSQIVNDFQKGDIAEGYSVSREKKESFPLTVTSAQKNPTAFYLCASSTGTGLGLSNQPQHFGDGTRLSIL.

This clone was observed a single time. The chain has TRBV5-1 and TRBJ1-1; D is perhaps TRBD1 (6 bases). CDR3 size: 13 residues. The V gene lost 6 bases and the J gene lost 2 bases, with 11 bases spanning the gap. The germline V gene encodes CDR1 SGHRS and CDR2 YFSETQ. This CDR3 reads CASNEQGNTEAFF. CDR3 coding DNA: TGCGCCAGCAACGAACAGGGAAACACTGAAGCTTTCTTT. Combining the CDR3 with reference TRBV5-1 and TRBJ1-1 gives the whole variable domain KAGVTQTPRYLIKTRGQQVTLSCSPISGHRSVSWYQQTPGQGLQFLFEYFSETQRNKGNFPGRFSGRQFSNSRSEMNVSTLELGDSALYLCASNEQGNTEAFFGQGTRLTVV.

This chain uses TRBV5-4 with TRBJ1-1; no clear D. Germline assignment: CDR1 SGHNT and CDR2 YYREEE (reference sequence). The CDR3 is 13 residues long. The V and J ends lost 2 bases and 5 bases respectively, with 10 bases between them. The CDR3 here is CASSFFRDTEAFF. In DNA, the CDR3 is TGTGCCAGCAGCTTCTTCCGGGATACTGAAGCTTTCTTT.

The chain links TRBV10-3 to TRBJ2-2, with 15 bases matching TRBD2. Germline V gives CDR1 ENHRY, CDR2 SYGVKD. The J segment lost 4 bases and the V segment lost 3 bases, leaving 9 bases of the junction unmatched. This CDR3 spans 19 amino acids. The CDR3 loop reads CAISDLGLAGGIGTGELFF. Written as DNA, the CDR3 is TGTGCCATCAGTGATTTAGGACTAGCGGGGGGGATCGGCACCGGGGAGCTGTTTTTT.

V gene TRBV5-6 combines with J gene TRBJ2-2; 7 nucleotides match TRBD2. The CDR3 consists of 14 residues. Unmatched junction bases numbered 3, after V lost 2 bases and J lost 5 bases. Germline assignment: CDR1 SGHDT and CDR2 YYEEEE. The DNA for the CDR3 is TGTGCCAGCAGCTTACTAGCGCCAACCGGGGAGCTGTTTTTT. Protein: CASSLLAPTGELFF.

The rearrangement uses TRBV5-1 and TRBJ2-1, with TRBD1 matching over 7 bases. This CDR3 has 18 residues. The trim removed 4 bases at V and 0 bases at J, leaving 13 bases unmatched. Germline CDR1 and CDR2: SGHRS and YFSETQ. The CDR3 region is CASSPRISRGSSYNEQFF. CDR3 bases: TGCGCCAGCAGCCCCCGGATTTCCAGGGGGAGCTCCTACAATGAGCAGTTCTTC.

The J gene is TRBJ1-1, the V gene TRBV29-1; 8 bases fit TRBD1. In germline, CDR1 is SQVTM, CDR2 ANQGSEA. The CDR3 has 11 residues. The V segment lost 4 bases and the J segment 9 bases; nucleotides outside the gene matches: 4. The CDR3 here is CSVAQGEKAFF. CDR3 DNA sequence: TGCAGCGTTGCACAGGGGGAAAAAGCTTTCTTT. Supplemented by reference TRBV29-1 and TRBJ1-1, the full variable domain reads SAVISQKPSRDICQRGTSLTIQCQVDSQVTMMFWYRQQPGQSLTLIATANQGSEATYESGFVIDKFPISRPNLTFSTLTVSNMSPEDSSIYLCSVAQGEKAFFGQGTRLTVV.

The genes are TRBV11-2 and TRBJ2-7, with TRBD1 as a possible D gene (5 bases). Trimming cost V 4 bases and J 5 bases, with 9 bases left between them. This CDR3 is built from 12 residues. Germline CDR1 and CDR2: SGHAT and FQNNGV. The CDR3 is CASSSTGNEQYF. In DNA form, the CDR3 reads TGTGCCAGCAGCTCCACAGGAAACGAGCAGTACTTC. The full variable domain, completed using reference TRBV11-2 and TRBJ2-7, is EAGVAQSPRYKIIEKRQSVAFWCNPISGHATLYWYQQILGQGPKLLIQFQNNGVVDDSQLPKDRFSAERLKGVDSTLKIQPAKLEDSAVYLCASSSTGNEQYFGPGTRLTVT.

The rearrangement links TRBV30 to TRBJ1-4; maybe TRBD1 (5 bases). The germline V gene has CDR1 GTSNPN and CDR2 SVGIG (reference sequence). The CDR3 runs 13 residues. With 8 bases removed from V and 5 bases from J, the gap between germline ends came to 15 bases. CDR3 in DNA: TGTGCCGGAGGCGGGGCCTCCAATGAAAAACTGTTTTTT. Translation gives CAGGGASNEKLFF.

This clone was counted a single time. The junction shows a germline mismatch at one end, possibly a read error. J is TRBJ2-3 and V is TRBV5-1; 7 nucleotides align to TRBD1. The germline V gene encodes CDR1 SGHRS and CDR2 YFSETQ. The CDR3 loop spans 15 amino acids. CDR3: CASRGAGGSADPQYF. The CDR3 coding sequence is TGCGCCAGCAGGGGGGCAGGGGGATCCGCAGATCCGCAGTATTTT. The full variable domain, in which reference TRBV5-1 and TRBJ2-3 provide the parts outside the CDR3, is KAGVTQTPRYLIKTRGQQVTLSCSPISGHRSVSWYQQTPGQGLQFLFEYFSETQRNKGNFPGRFSGRQFSNSRSEMNVSTLELGDSALYLCASRGAGGSADPQYFGPGTRLTVL.

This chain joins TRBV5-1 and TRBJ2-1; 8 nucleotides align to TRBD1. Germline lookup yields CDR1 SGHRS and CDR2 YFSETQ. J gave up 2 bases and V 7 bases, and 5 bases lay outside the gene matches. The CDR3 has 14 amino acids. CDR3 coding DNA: TGCGCCAGCTTACAGGGGGGTACCTACAATGAGCAGTTCTTC. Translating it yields CASLQGGTYNEQFF. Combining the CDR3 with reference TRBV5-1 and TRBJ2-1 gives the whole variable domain KAGVTQTPRYLIKTRGQQVTLSCSPISGHRSVSWYQQTPGQGLQFLFEYFSETQRNKGNFPGRFSGRQFSNSRSEMNVSTLELGDSALYLCASLQGGTYNEQFFGPGTRLTVL.

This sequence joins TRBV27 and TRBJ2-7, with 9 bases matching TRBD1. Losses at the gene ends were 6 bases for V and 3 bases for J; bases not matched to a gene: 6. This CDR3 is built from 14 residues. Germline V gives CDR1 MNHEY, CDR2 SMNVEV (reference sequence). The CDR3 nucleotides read TGTGCCAGCAGCCTCGGGACAGGGTTCTACGAGCAGTACTTC. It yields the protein CASSLGTGFYEQYF.

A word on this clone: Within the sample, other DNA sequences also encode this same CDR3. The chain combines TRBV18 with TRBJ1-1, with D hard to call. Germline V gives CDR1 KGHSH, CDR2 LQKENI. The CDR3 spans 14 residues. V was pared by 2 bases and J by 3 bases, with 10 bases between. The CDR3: CASSPIGGDTEAFF. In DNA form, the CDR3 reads TGTGCCAGCTCACCAATAGGAGGAGACACTGAAGCTTTCTTT.